A single sample gave rise to the 29 T cell receptor beta chains below, sequenced in a study of regulatory T cells in long-lasting Graves disease. In building TCR beta libraries, iRepertoire HTBI primers were used together with Arm-PCR of CDR3 regions. TCRdb ran MiXCR on the multiplex PCR reads and lists one entry per CDR3 protein. The sample lists 390,000 or so distinct CDR3 sequences, roughly 10% occurring once. Noted time point: newly diagnosed GD, antithyroid drugs for less than 3 months. The TCR library was prepared using RNA isolated from PBMCs. These data were likewise used in another study, on T cells in Graves' hyperthyroidism and ophthalmopathy.

The source was peripheral blood mononuclear cells (PBMCs), collected at new diagnosis, from a patient treated with antithyroid drugs. Receptor source: a woman in her late teens or twenties with Graves disease.

This clonotype was picked up many times. The chain has TRBV5-1 and TRBJ1-3, with D maybe TRBD1 (5 bases). The germline V gene encodes CDR1 SGHRS and CDR2 YFSETQ. The CDR3 sequence is 16 residues long. The V gene lost 0 bases and the J gene lost 2 bases, with 12 bases spanning the gap. The chain's CDR3 is CASSLASRGPGNTIYF. The DNA of the CDR3 is TGCGCCAGCAGCTTGGCCTCTAGGGGCCCTGGAAACACCATATATTTT. Variable domain in full (rest from reference TRBV5-1 and TRBJ1-3): KAGVTQTPRYLIKTRGQQVTLSCSPISGHRSVSWYQQTPGQGLQFLFEYFSETQRNKGNFPGRFSGRQFSNSRSEMNVSTLELGDSALYLCASSLASRGPGNTIYFGEGSWLTVV.

This clonotype was counted many times. The rearrangement links TRBV20-1 to TRBJ2-1; TRBD2 is a possible D gene (6 bases). The CDR3 covers 15 residues. The germline V gene has CDR1 DFQATT and CDR2 SNEGSKA (reference sequence). V shed 0 bases and J shed 5 bases, with 14 bases lying between them. CDR3 residues: CSARDWRGVHNEQFF. The CDR3 nucleotides read TGCAGTGCTAGAGATTGGAGGGGCGTCCACAATGAGCAGTTCTTC.

In this sample, this clonotype turned up many times. The chain employs TRBV5-8 and TRBJ1-2; the D is unclear. V gave up 2 bases and J gave up 3 bases, with 11 bases separating them. CDR1 SGHTS and CDR2 YDEGEE come from the germline V gene. The CDR3 is made up of 14 amino acids. The CDR3 coding sequence is TGTGCCAGCAGCTTAATATGGGATGACTATGGCTACACCTTC. The encoded protein is CASSLIWDDYGYTF.

This clonotype was seen repeatedly, ten times or more. This chain uses TRBV6-1 with TRBJ2-5; D tentatively fits TRBD1 or TRBD2 (5 bases each). Trimming took 6 bases from V and 2 from J, leaving 19 bases between them. Germline loops: CDR1 MNHNS, CDR2 SASEGT. The CDR3 runs 16 residues. Written as DNA, the CDR3 is TGTGCCAGCAGCTCCCCTGACAGCGGCCCTCAAGAGACCCAGTACTTC. It yields the protein CASSSPDSGPQETQYF.

Ten or more counts support this clonotype. This chain joins TRBV28 and TRBJ2-7, with D perhaps matching TRBD1 or TRBD2 (5 bases each). Germline V gene lookup returns CDR1 MDHEN and CDR2 SYDVKM. V was trimmed by 2 bases and J by 4 bases, leaving 12 bases between them. The CDR3 has 14 residues. CDR3 in amino acids: CASSLEIGTYEQYF. In DNA, the CDR3 is TGTGCCAGCAGTTTAGAGATAGGGACGTACGAGCAGTACTTC.

This clonotype was recorded many times. V gene TRBV4-3 combines with J gene TRBJ2-2; a possible D gene is TRBD1 (6 bases). Germline V gene data show CDR1 as LGHNA and CDR2 as YSLEER. This CDR3 comprises 16 residues. The V end lost 4 bases, the J end lost 0 bases, and 12 bases lay between the germline ends. The CDR3 here is CASSPGQYANTGELFF. The CDR3, as DNA: TGCGCCAGCAGCCCCGGACAGTACGCGAACACCGGGGAGCTGTTTTTT.

This clonotype was seen ten or more times. The CDR3 sequence: CSARRSPEGEAFF. CDR3 nucleotides: TGCAGTGCTAGAAGATCCCCGGAGGGTGAAGCTTTCTTT. The chain employs TRBV20-1 and TRBJ1-1; no firm D call. V lost 2 bases, J lost 7 bases, and 14 bases lay in between. The CDR3 sequence is 13 residues long. Germline V gene lookup returns CDR1 DFQATT and CDR2 SNEGSKA (reference sequence).

The V gene is TRBV5-1, the J gene TRBJ2-3; no reliable D call. Germline-derived CDR1 and CDR2 are SGHRS and YFSETQ. This CDR3 is built from 13 residues. Trimming removed 3 bases at V and 14 bases at J, with 19 bases between. The CDR3 is CASSSSPGRIWYF. The DNA for the CDR3 is TGCGCCAGCAGCTCGTCTCCTGGCAGAATCTGGTATTTT.

This clonotype was picked up many times. The V call is TRBV20-1, the J call TRBJ1-2; the match to TRBD1 covers 7 bases. This CDR3 has 14 residues. V lost 3 bases and J lost 1; bases outside the gene matches: 5. Germline V gene lookup returns CDR1 DFQATT and CDR2 SNEGSKA (reference sequence). The CDR3 DNA sequence: TGCAGTGCTAGTGTGGACAGGCTTAACTATGGCTACACCTTC. Amino acid sequence: CSASVDRLNYGYTF.

This clonotype was found a few times. V is TRBV6-5 and J is TRBJ2-1; no reliable D call. Germline V gene data show CDR1 as MNHEY and CDR2 as SVGAGI. The CDR3 is 14 residues long. V dropped 2 bases and J dropped 6 bases, with 11 bases sitting between them. For the CDR3, the DNA is TGTGCCAGCAGTTACGGGCCTTCGTTCAATGAGCAGTTCTTC. This gives the protein CASSYGPSFNEQFF.

In this sample, this clonotype turned up many times. The rearrangement links TRBV11-3 to TRBJ1-1; D not certain. V was cut by 4 bases and J by 11 bases, with 14 bases left in between. The CDR3 sequence is 12 residues long. CDR1 SGHNT and CDR2 YENEEA come from the germline V gene. CDR3 residues: CASSSRSSEAFF. The CDR3 bases are TGTGCCAGCAGCTCTCGGAGCTCCGAGGCTTTCTTT. Variable domain in full (rest from reference TRBV11-3 and TRBJ1-1): EAGVVQSPRYKIIEKKQPVAFWCNPISGHNTLYWYLQNLGQGPELLIRYENEEAVDDSQLPKDRFSAERLKGVDSTLKIQPAELGDSAVYLCASSSRSSEAFFGQGTRLTVV.

As for this clonotype: With a much larger clone just one base away, this may be a read error. The rearrangement joins TRBV12-3 or TRBV12-4 to TRBJ2-3; no firm D call. The CDR3 contains 14 residues. Trimming took 10 bases from V and 2 from J, leaving 16 bases between them. The CDR3 coding sequence is TGTGCCAACAAGGGCTCGCCAGTCACAGATACGCAGTATTTT. The encoded protein is CANKGSPVTDTQYF.

In this sample, this clonotype turned up many times. This CDR3 reads CASSLMNTGELFF. The CDR3 DNA is TGTGCCAGCAGCTTAATGAACACCGGGGAGCTGTTTTTT. The V call is TRBV11-1, the J call TRBJ2-2; the D is unclear. Germline loops: CDR1 SGHAT, CDR2 FQDESV (reference sequence). Trimming removed 2 bases at V and 1 base at J, with 2 bases between. This CDR3 has 13 amino acids.

The table lists this clonotype with many counts. This chain connects TRBV2 to TRBJ1-6; TRBD1 matches 7 bases. V shed 4 bases and J 0 bases; nucleotides not matched to a gene: 3. This CDR3 has 16 residues. Per germline, CDR1 SNHLY and CDR2 FYNNEI. The CDR3 DNA is TGTGCCAGCAGTGCAAGACAGGGCTCCTATAATTCACCCCTCCACTTT. It codes for CASSARQGSYNSPLHF. Variable domain in full (rest from reference TRBV2 and TRBJ1-6): EPEVTQTPSHQVTQMGQEVILRCVPISNHLYFYWYRQILGQKVEFLVSFYNNEISEKSEIFDDQFSVERPDGSNFTLKIRSTKLEDSAMYFCASSARQGSYNSPLHFGNGTRLTVT.

This clonotype was seen at least ten times. This chain links TRBV28 with TRBJ2-4; 8 bases are shared with TRBD2. Looked up from germline, CDR1 is MDHEN and CDR2 is SYDVKM. CDR3 length: 19 residues. The V segment lost 3 bases and the J segment 0 bases; nucleotides outside the gene matches: 13. The CDR3 nucleotides read TGTGCCAGCAGTTTTCATCCCGGGACTAGAATCCCAGCCAAAAACATTCAGTACTTC. Its protein is CASSFHPGTRIPAKNIQYF.

This clonotype was observed many times. This chain joins TRBV20-1 and TRBJ1-1; possible D gene TRBD1, 6 bases. This CDR3 is 11 amino acids long. The germline V gene has CDR1 DFQATT and CDR2 SNEGSKA (reference sequence). Trimming pared 5 bases from V and 8 bases from J, leaving 12 bases between. CDR3 residues: CSAVRGMEAFF. CDR3 sequence (DNA): TGCAGTGCTGTCAGGGGAATGGAAGCTTTCTTT.

This clonotype was detected many times. V usage is TRBV27 and J usage is TRBJ2-2; tentative D call: TRBD2 (5 bases). The CDR3 extends over 16 amino acids. Germline CDR1 MNHEY, CDR2 SMNVEV (reference sequence). Trimming stripped 5 bases from V and 5 bases from J, with 18 bases between. This CDR3 is CASSPLNLAYTGELFF. The CDR3 region has the DNA TGTGCCAGCAGTCCCCTAAATCTAGCCTATACCGGGGAGCTGTTTTTT.

This clonotype was observed many times. The chain employs TRBV15 and TRBJ1-2; D gene uncertain. The germline V gene has CDR1 LNHNV and CDR2 YYDKDF (reference sequence). The CDR3 loop spans 14 amino acids. V lost 3 bases to trimming and J lost 8 bases, with 16 bases between them. The CDR3 DNA reads as TGTGCCACCAGCAGCACCCACAGTGGTCGAGGCTACACCTTC. Amino acid sequence: CATSSTHSGRGYTF.

The genes are TRBV20-1 and TRBJ2-5, with 7 bases lining up with TRBD1. The CDR3 contains 16 residues. Germline V CDR1 and CDR2: DFQATT, SNEGSKA (reference sequence). This CDR3 reads CSPRGLLPRVQETQYF. CDR3 in DNA: TGCAGCCCCAGGGGGTTGCTCCCTCGGGTCCAAGAGACCCAGTACTTC.

The V gene is TRBV5-6, the J gene TRBJ2-1; D remains unclear. CDR3 size: 14 residues. V shed 3 bases and J shed 8 bases, with 15 bases lying between them. Germline V gene data show CDR1 as SGHDT and CDR2 as YYEEEE. The CDR3 coding sequence is TGTGCCAGCAGCTCGCCCAAGGTGGGCGATGAGCAGTTCTTC. Its translation is CASSSPKVGDEQFF.

The chain joins TRBV24-1 to TRBJ1-3; D not certain. Trimming removed 0 bases at V and 8 bases at J, with 22 bases between. CDR3 length equals 18 residues. The germline V gene encodes CDR1 KGHDR and CDR2 SFDVKD. CDR3 sequence: CATSDLQYRGAGRDTIYF. The CDR3 nucleotides are TGTGCCACCAGTGATTTGCAGTATCGTGGAGCCGGACGAGACACCATATATTTT.

This clonotype was found a few times. V usage is TRBV10-3 and J usage is TRBJ1-3; D perhaps matches TRBD1 (5 bases). Germline assignment: CDR1 ENHRY and CDR2 SYGVKD. V lost 6 bases, J lost 0 bases, and 12 bases lay in between. The CDR3 length is 15 residues. The CDR3 bases are TGTGCCATCAGACAGGACGCAGACTCTGGAAACACCATATATTTT. The encoded protein is CAIRQDADSGNTIYF.

V and J are TRBV3-1 and TRBJ2-1, with a tentative D call TRBD2 (5 bases). CDR1 is LGHDT, CDR2 YNNKEL, per germline (reference sequence). Trimming shortened V by 3 bases and J by 4 bases, and 16 bases separated the two germline ends. The CDR3 consists of 16 residues. CDR3 loop: CASSHSAADRYNEQFF. The CDR3, as DNA: TGTGCCAGCAGCCATTCGGCAGCGGATAGGTACAATGAGCAGTTCTTC.

This clonotype occurred many times. The CDR3 DNA is TGTGCCAGCAGTACCCCCAAAGAATCCTACGAGCAGTACTTC. This sequence encodes CASSTPKESYEQYF. The V and J genes are TRBV28 and TRBJ2-7; D gene uncertain. Trimming took 5 bases from V and 1 from J, leaving 12 bases between them. CDR3 length: 14 residues. From germline, CDR1 is MDHEN and CDR2 SYDVKM.

Many counts were recorded for this clonotype. This rearrangement joins TRBV11-2 to TRBJ2-1, with 13 bases aligning to TRBD2. With 3 bases clipped from V and 6 bases from J, the junction kept 2 bases outside the gene matches. The CDR3 consists of 15 residues. Germline V gene sequence: CDR1 SGHAT, CDR2 FQNNGV. This CDR3 reads CASSFGLAGANEQFF. The CDR3 DNA follows: TGTGCCAGCAGCTTCGGACTAGCGGGGGCCAATGAGCAGTTCTTC.

V usage is TRBV12-3 or TRBV12-4 and J usage is TRBJ1-2; D perhaps matches TRBD1 (5 bases). The CDR3 runs to 15 residues. Trimming left V 5 bases short and J 4 bases short, with 17 bases between. CDR3 sequence reads: CASSGGAGRTYGYTF. The CDR3 DNA is TGTGCCAGCAGTGGCGGGGCAGGTCGCACCTATGGCTACACCTTC.

This clonotype has a single count. This chain links TRBV19 with TRBJ1-5, with a weak D call TRBD1 (6 bases). Trimming cost V 7 bases and J 0 bases, with 16 bases left between them. In germline, CDR1 is LNHDA, CDR2 SQIVND (reference sequence). This CDR3 region has 16 residues. The CDR3 region has the DNA TGTGCCAGTAAATGGGGGGCCGGCTATAGCAATCAGCCCCAGCATTTT. Its translation is CASKWGAGYSNQPQHF.

There are a few counts of this clonotype. The chain combines TRBV20-1 with TRBJ1-5, with 11 bases lining up with TRBD1. Trimming took 6 bases from V and 2 from J; bases not matched to a gene: 6. Germline V gene sequence: CDR1 DFQATT, CDR2 SNEGSKA (reference sequence). The CDR3 has 15 amino acids. In DNA, the CDR3 is TGCAGTGCCAGCGGGACAGGGGGTGGCAATCAGCCCCAGCATTTT. Its translation: CSASGTGGGNQPQHF.

This clonotype was detected only a few times. V is TRBV19 and J is TRBJ1-2; 7 bases match TRBD1. Germline V lookup: CDR1 LNHDA, CDR2 SQIVND (reference sequence). CDR3 length: 14 residues. The J segment lost 4 bases and the V segment lost 5 bases, leaving 7 bases of the junction unmatched. CDR3 protein: CASSLNYRGYGYTF. The CDR3, as DNA: TGTGCCAGTAGTTTAAACTACAGGGGCTATGGCTACACCTTC.